The rows below give T cell receptor beta chains drawn from one sample of a study of T-cell memory formation after mild COVID-19. TCRdb re-analysed the 5' RACE reads in MiXCR, keeping a single row per CDR3 protein. The table has a few hundred thousand distinct CDR3 sequences, about 23% seen once. Input material: PBMCs or a T cell subset sorted from them (not recorded which). The receptor set was obtained from an adult woman who had mild COVID-19 (a few samples of this study predate the infection). Cell type and time point are not known. The CDR3 runs from the conserved cysteine through the conserved F or W. The D gene is left open where the match is weak. Some rows have no size entry. The others give once, few or many, or a class for an expanded clone.

D gene,J gene,CDR3 length,clone size,V gene,CDR3 DNA,CDR3 protein
TRBD2,TRBJ2-1,16,many,TRBV7-3,TGTGCCAGCAGCGCCAGGACTAGCGGGCCCTACAATGAGCAGTTCTTC,CASSARTSGPYNEQFF
TRBD1,TRBJ2-3,16,.,TRBV15,TGTGCCACCAGCAGAGCGGGACAGTCTAGCACAGATACGCAGTATTTT,CATSRAGQSSTDTQYF
.,TRBJ1-1,16,.,TRBV7-8,TGTGCCAGCAGCTTACCTAGGGGGGAAGGAGACACTGAAGCTTTCTTT,CASSLPRGEGDTEAFF
TRBD1,TRBJ1-1,15,.,TRBV6-2/TRBV6-3,TGTGCCAGCAGTTTTCGGACAGGGGGGGACACTGAAGCTTTCTTT,CASSFRTGGDTEAFF
.,TRBJ2-1,13,.,TRBV4-1,TGCGCCAGCAGCCAAGGGGGGCGCAATGAGCAGTTCTTC,CASSQGGRNEQFF
TRBD2,TRBJ2-4,19,.,TRBV24-1,TGTGCCACCAGTGATGATCCCCCGGGACTAGCGGGACCGGAAAACATTCAGTACTTC,CATSDDPPGLAGPENIQYF
TRBD2,TRBJ2-7,12,many,TRBV12-3/TRBV12-4,TGTGCCAGCAGTTTAGGCGGGGGCGAGCAGTACTTC,CASSLGGGEQYF
.,TRBJ2-1,18,few,TRBV19,TGTGCCAGTAGATCGGGGAGGTTTAGCAGATCCTCCTACAATGAGCAGTTCTTC,CASRSGRFSRSSYNEQFF
.,TRBJ2-7,14,few,TRBV4-3,TGCGCCAGCAGCCAAGACAGGGGGAGGAACGAGCAGTACTTC,CASSQDRGRNEQYF
TRBD2,TRBJ2-1,15,few,TRBV30,TGTGCCTGGGCTACTATAGCGGGTCTCTACAATGAGCAGTTCTTC,CAWATIAGLYNEQFF
TRBD2,TRBJ2-5,16,few,TRBV28,TGTGCCAGCAGCATTAGCGGGGGGGACTGGATGGAGACCCAGTACTTC,CASSISGGDWMETQYF
.,TRBJ1-4,13,.,TRBV2,TGTGCCAGCAGTGAAGCAGGATACGAAAAACTGTTTTTT,CASSEAGYEKLFF
.,TRBJ2-7,14,.,TRBV7-6,TGTGCCAGCAGCCCGCAGGGAAGGGCCTACGAGCAGTACTTC,CASSPQGRAYEQYF
.,TRBJ1-2,14,few,TRBV7-9,TGTGCCAGCAGTCCCGGACGCCTAAACTATGGCTACACCTTC,CASSPGRLNYGYTF
.,TRBJ2-1,15,few,TRBV7-9,TGTGCCAGCAGCCTCCCTCGGGACACCCACAATGAGCAGTTCTTC,CASSLPRDTHNEQFF
TRBD2,TRBJ2-1,16,few,TRBV10-3,TGTGCCATCAGCGACCCACAAGGACTAGCGGGGGATGAGCAGTTCTTC,CAISDPQGLAGDEQFF
.,TRBJ2-2,16,.,TRBV20-1,TGCAGTGCTAGAGATCCCGGAGGGCCTAACACCGGGGAGCTGTTTTTT,CSARDPGGPNTGELFF
.,TRBJ2-3,14,few,TRBV7-9,TGTGCCAGCAGCTCTGGCAGGGGGGTTCATACGCAGTATTTT,CASSSGRGVHTQYF
.,TRBJ1-2,11,few,TRBV15,TGTGCCACTAAGGGCTCCTATGGCTACACCTTC,CATKGSYGYTF
.,TRBJ1-2,11,.,TRBV3-1,TGTGCCAGCAGCCGCAGGGATGGCTACACCTTC,CASSRRDGYTF
.,TRBJ2-1,16,.,TRBV6-6,TGTGCCAGCAGTTACTCCAGGGGGGCCTCCTCCAATGAGCAGTTCTTC,CASSYSRGASSNEQFF
.,TRBJ1-6,15,.,TRBV5-5,TGTGCCAGCAGCTTGGACTCCCAGGCGGGTTCACCCCTCCACTTT,CASSLDSQAGSPLHF
TRBD2,TRBJ2-7,15,few,TRBV27,TGTGCCAGCAGTTTATCTAGCGGGGCCGTCTACGAGCAGTACTTC,CASSLSSGAVYEQYF
TRBD1,TRBJ2-6,19,many,TRBV7-6,TGTGCCAGCAGCTTAGTTATCGGGACAGGTACCTCTGGGGCCAACGTCCTGACTTTC,CASSLVIGTGTSGANVLTF
.,TRBJ1-2,14,.,TRBV3-1,TGTGCCAGCAGCCAAAAAGGCTCTTCTTATGGCTACACCTTC,CASSQKGSSYGYTF
.,TRBJ2-7,15,few,TRBV28,TGTGCCAGCAGTTTAAGCACAGTACCCACCTACGAGCATTACTTC,CASSLSTVPTYEHYF
TRBD2,TRBJ2-7,15,.,TRBV3-1,TGTGCCAGCAGCCAAGATTCGGGGGGGCGAGGCGAGCAGTACTTC,CASSQDSGGRGEQYF
TRBD2,TRBJ2-3,14,.,TRBV30,TGTGCCTGGGCTACTAGCGGGCCCACAGATACGCAGTATTTT,CAWATSGPTDTQYF
TRBD2,TRBJ2-1,16,.,TRBV20-1,TGCAGTGCTAGAGATCCTCGGACTAGCGGGATCAATGAGCAGTTCTTC,CSARDPRTSGINEQFF
TRBD2,TRBJ2-5,14,.,TRBV13,TGTGCCAGCAGCCCTAGCGGGGGGAAAGAGACCCAGTACTTC,CASSPSGGKETQYF
TRBD2,TRBJ2-1,13,.,TRBV7-9,TGTGCCAGTGGGACTAGCGGGGACCATGAGCAGTTCTTC,CASGTSGDHEQFF
.,TRBJ1-3,17,.,TRBV7-2,TGTGCCAGCAGCTTAGGCGGGGGGCCTCTAAGGGGAAACACCATATATTTT,CASSLGGGPLRGNTIYF
.,TRBJ1-1,15,few,TRBV12-3/TRBV12-4,TGTGCCAGCAGTTTAGCCGGACCCCGGGCCACTGAAGCTTTCTTT,CASSLAGPRATEAFF
.,TRBJ2-3,14,.,TRBV5-1,TGCGCCAGCAGCTTGGTCAGGGAGGCAGATACGCAGTATTTT,CASSLVREADTQYF
.,TRBJ2-7,14,many,TRBV2,TGTGCCGGAAAAAGGAGCATTCGGGACTACGAGCAGTACTTC,CAGKRSIRDYEQYF
.,TRBJ2-7,15,few,TRBV19,TGTGCCAGTAGTACAGCTCGGCGGCCCGCCTACGAGCAGTACTTC,CASSTARRPAYEQYF
.,TRBJ2-7,13,many,TRBV5-1,TGCGCCAGCAGCCCGGGAAGGGCGGGGGAGCAGTACTTC,CASSPGRAGEQYF
.,TRBJ1-1,16,.,TRBV5-1,TGCGCCAGCAGCGAGGGCAGGGCGAGGGTGAACACTGAAGCTTTCTTT,CASSEGRARVNTEAFF
TRBD1,TRBJ2-4,19,.,TRBV20-1,TGCAGTGCTAGAACCGTCCGGGACAGGGGATATCTAGCCAAAAACATTCAGTACTTC,CSARTVRDRGYLAKNIQYF
TRBD1,TRBJ2-1,16,.,TRBV5-1,TGCGCCAGCAGCGAACTCGGACAGGCGAACTACAATGAGCAGTTCTTC,CASSELGQANYNEQFF
.,TRBJ2-6,17,few,TRBV7-9,TGTGCCACCTTAACAGGGCCACATTCCTCTGGGGCCAACGTCCTGACTTTC,CATLTGPHSSGANVLTF
.,TRBJ2-1,13,few,TRBV6-2/TRBV6-3,TGTGCCAGCAGGGAACCAGGGCTGTATGAGCAGTTCTTC,CASREPGLYEQFF
TRBD2,TRBJ2-3,16,few,TRBV5-1,TGCGCCAGCAGCTTGACTAGCGGGTGGAGCACAGATACGCAGTATTTT,CASSLTSGWSTDTQYF
TRBD1,TRBJ2-1,17,few,TRBV3-1,TGTGCCAGCAGCCAACGGGACAGGGGGGTTTCCTACAATGAGCAGTTCTTC,CASSQRDRGVSYNEQFF
.,TRBJ2-2,15,.,TRBV21-1,TGTGCCAGCAGCAAATGGCGGGCTAGGTCCGGGGAGCTGTTTTTT,CASSKWRARSGELFF
.,TRBJ1-1,16,.,TRBV6-5,TGTGCCAGCAGTTACCACAGACCAGGCGTTCGGACTGAAGCTTTCTTT,CASSYHRPGVRTEAFF
TRBD2,TRBJ2-7,14,few,TRBV5-5,TGTGCCAGCAGCATCGGACTAGCGGCCTACGAGCAGTACTTC,CASSIGLAAYEQYF
TRBD1,TRBJ1-1,15,.,TRBV9,TGTGCCAGCAGCGGAACCGGGACAGGGAACACTGAAGCTTTCTTT,CASSGTGTGNTEAFF
TRBD1,TRBJ2-7,15,few,TRBV12-3/TRBV12-4,TGTGCCAGCAGTGGGTGGACAGGGGGCTCCTACGAGCAGTACTTC,CASSGWTGGSYEQYF
.,TRBJ1-3,16,.,TRBV19,TGTGCCAGTAGCCCGCGGGGACGGTACTCTGGAAACACCATATATTTT,CASSPRGRYSGNTIYF